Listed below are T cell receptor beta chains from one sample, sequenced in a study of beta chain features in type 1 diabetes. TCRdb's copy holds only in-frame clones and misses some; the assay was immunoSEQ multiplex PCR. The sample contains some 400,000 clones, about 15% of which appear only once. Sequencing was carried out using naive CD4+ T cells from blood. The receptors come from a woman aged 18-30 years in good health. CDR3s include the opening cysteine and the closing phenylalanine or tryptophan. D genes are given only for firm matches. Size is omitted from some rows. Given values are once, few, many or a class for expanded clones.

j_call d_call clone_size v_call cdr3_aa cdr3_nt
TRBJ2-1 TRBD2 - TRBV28 CASGTDLGTSGSHNEQFF TGTGCCAGCGGGACCGATTTAGGGACTAGCGGGAGTCACAATGAGCAGTTCTTC
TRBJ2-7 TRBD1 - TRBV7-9 CASSYTTGGRYEQYF TGTGCCAGCAGCTACACGACAGGGGGGAGATACGAGCAGTACTTC
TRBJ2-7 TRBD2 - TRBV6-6 CASSGGASGRGWEQYF TGTGCCAGCAGTGGTGGGGCTAGCGGGAGGGGTTGGGAGCAGTACTTC
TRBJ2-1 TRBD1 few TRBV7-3 CASSLGSTGFGNEQFF TGTGCCAGCAGCTTAGGGTCGACAGGGTTCGGCAATGAGCAGTTCTTC
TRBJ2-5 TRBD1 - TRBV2 CASSPYGTVQETQYF TGTGCCAGCAGTCCGTATGGGACAGTCCAAGAGACCCAGTACTTC
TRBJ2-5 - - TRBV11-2 CASRPRGQETQYF TGTGCCAGCAGACCGAGAGGGCAAGAGACCCAGTACTTC
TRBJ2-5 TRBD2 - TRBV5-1 CASKRLAGEGETQYF TGCGCCAGCAAAAGACTAGCGGGAGAAGGAGAGACCCAGTACTTC
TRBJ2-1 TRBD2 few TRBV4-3 CASSQEASGKNEQFF TGCGCCAGCAGCCAAGAGGCTAGCGGGAAAAATGAGCAGTTCTTC
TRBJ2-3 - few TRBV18 CASSPTIVSTDTQYF TGTGCCAGCTCACCGACTATTGTTAGCACAGATACGCAGTATTTT
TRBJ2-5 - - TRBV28 CASSAGQSQETQYF TGTGCCAGCAGTGCGGGACAGTCTCAAGAGACCCAGTACTTC
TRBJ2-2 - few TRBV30 CAWNMFPNTGELFF TGTGCCTGGAATATGTTTCCTAACACCGGGGAGCTGTTTTTT
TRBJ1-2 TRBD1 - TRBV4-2 CASSQWDREGGYTF TGTGCCAGCAGCCAATGGGACAGGGAAGGCGGCTACACCTTC
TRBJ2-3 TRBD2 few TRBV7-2 CASSRLAGGPRRTDTQYF TGTGCCAGCAGCCGACTAGCGGGAGGGCCGAGGAGGACAGATACGCAGTATTTT
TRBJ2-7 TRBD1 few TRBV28 CASSGDRLDYEQYF TGTGCCAGCAGTGGGGACAGGCTCGACTACGAGCAGTACTTC
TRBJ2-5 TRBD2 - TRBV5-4 CASSDPAGVETQYF TGTGCCAGCAGCGACCCAGCGGGAGTGGAGACCCAGTACTTC
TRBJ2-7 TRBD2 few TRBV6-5 CASSSTSAYEQYF TGTGCCAGCAGTTCTACTAGCGCCTACGAGCAGTACTTC
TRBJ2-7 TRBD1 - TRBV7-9 CASSLGQRVYEQYF TGTGCCAGCAGCTTGGGACAGAGAGTCTACGAGCAGTACTTC
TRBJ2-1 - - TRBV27 CASSSPRSGDYREQFF TGTGCCAGCAGTTCCCCCCGATCGGGAGATTATCGTGAGCAGTTCTTC
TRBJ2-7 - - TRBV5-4 CASSSQGYEQYF TGTGCCAGCAGCTCCCAGGGTTACGAGCAGTACTTC
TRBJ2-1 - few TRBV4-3 CASSQGFHSYNEQFF TGCGCCAGCAGCCAAGGATTTCACAGCTACAATGAGCAGTTCTTC
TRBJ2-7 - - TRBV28 CASSLGQSRYEQYF TGTGCCAGCAGTTTGGGGCAATCTCGGTACGAGCAGTACTTC
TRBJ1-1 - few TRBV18 CASSPAQGGTEAFF TGTGCCAGCTCACCAGCGCAGGGTGGGACTGAAGCTTTCTTT
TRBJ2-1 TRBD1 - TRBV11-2 CASSTGQGASNEQFF TGTGCCAGCAGCACGGGACAGGGGGCTTCCAATGAGCAGTTCTTC
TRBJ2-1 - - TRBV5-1 CASSLAGVAGQYEQFF TGCGCCAGCAGCTTGGCCGGGGTAGCAGGTCAGTATGAGCAGTTCTTC
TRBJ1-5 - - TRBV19 CASRSVLGDDNQPQHF TGTGCCAGTAGATCGGTCTTAGGGGATGACAATCAGCCCCAGCATTTT
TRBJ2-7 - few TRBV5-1 CASSLAQGPYEQYF TGCGCCAGCAGCTTGGCTCAGGGGCCCTACGAGCAGTACTTC
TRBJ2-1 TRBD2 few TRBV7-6 CASSSFGGRVHEQFF TGTGCCAGCAGCTCTTTCGGCGGGAGGGTCCATGAGCAGTTCTTC
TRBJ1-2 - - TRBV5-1 CASSPRSLFYGYTF TGCGCCAGCAGCCCTAGATCCCTCTTCTATGGCTACACCTTC
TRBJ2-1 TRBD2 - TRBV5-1 CASSSTAGDEQFF TGCGCCAGCAGCTCGACAGCGGGAGATGAGCAGTTCTTC
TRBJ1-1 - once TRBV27 CASSPPDRRLNTEAFF TGTGCCAGCAGTCCTCCCGACAGGAGGCTCAACACTGAAGCTTTCTTT
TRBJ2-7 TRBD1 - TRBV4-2 CASSQGDPGGDYEQYF TGTGCCAGCAGCCAAGGAGACCCAGGGGGCGATTACGAGCAGTACTTC
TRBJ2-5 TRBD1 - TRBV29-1 CSVVPDRVAETQYF TGCAGCGTTGTACCGGACAGGGTGGCAGAGACCCAGTACTTC
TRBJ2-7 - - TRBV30 CAWRAPRVYEQYF TGTGCCTGGAGGGCTCCCCGGGTTTACGAGCAGTACTTC
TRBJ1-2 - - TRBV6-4 CASSEGFGYGYTF TGTGCCAGCAGCGAGGGATTTGGCTATGGCTACACCTTC
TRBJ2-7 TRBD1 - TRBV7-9 CASSLTRDSIYEQYF TGTGCCAGCAGCTTAACCCGGGACAGTATCTACGAGCAGTACTTC
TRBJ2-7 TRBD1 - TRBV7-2 CASSPRQGSYEQYF TGTGCCAGCAGCCCTCGACAGGGCTCCTACGAGCAGTACTTC
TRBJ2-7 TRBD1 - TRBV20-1 CSQGASYEQYF TGCAGTCAGGGGGCCTCCTACGAGCAGTACTTC
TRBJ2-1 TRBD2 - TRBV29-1 CSLRTALARRGGEQFF TGCAGCCTACGGACCGCACTAGCGAGGCGGGGTGGTGAGCAGTTCTTC
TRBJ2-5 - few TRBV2 CASRSGTQETQYF TGTGCCAGCAGGTCCGGGACACAAGAGACCCAGTACTTC
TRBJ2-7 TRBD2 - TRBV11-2 CASSSELLASYYEQYF TGTGCCAGCAGCTCGGAACTACTAGCGTCGTACTACGAGCAGTACTTC
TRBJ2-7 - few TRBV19 CASSISGYEQYF TGTGCCAGTAGTATCAGCGGGTACGAGCAGTACTTC
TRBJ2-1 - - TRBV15 CATSRPSPGEQFF TGTGCCACCAGCAGACCCTCGCCGGGTGAGCAGTTCTTC
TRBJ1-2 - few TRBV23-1 CASSQPKRPTHYGYTF TGCGCCAGCAGTCAGCCGAAAAGGCCGACTCACTATGGCTACACCTTC
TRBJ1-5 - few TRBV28 CASSFGQAGQPQHF TGTGCCAGCAGTTTTGGGCAGGCGGGTCAGCCCCAGCATTTT
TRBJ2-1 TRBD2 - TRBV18 CASSPLTSGSSYNEQFF TGTGCCAGCTCACCACTGACTAGCGGGAGCTCCTACAATGAGCAGTTCTTC
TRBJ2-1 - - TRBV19 CASSTARWQFF TGTGCCAGTAGTACGGCTAGGTGGCAGTTCTTC
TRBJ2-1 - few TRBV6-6 CASTDSRVNEQFF TGTGCCAGCACCGACAGCAGGGTTAATGAGCAGTTCTTC
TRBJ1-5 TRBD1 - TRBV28 CASSLGTGMLGQPQHF TGTGCCAGCAGTTTGGGGACAGGGATGTTGGGTCAGCCCCAGCATTTT